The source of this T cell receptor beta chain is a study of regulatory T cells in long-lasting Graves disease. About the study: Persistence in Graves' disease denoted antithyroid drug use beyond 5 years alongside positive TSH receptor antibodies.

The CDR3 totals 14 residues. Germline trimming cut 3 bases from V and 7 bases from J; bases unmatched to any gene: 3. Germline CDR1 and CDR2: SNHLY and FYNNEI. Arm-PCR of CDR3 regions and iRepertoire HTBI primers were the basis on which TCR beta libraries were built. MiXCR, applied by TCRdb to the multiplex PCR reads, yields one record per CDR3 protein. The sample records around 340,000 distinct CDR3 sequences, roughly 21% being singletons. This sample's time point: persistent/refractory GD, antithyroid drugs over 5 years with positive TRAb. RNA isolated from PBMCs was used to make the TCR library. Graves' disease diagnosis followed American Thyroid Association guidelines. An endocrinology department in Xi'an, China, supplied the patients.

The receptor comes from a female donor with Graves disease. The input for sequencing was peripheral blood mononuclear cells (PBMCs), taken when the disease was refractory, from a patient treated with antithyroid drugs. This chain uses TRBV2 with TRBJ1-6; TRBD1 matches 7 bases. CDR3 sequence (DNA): TGTGCCAGCAGTGACCGGGACAGAAATTCACCCCTCCACTTT. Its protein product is CASSDRDRNSPLHF.